This TCR beta chain was captured in a study of shared clonotypes between healthy human individuals. Libraries were prepared by immunoSEQ multiplex PCR; TCRdb keeps only in-frame clonotypes and omits some of them. The sample has 1,100,000 or so clones, about four fifths seen once. The CDR3 spans 13 residues. V gave up 6 bases and J gave up 6 bases, with 16 bases separating them. Germline CDR1 and CDR2: SGHTS and YDEGEE. In this sample, this clone turned up a few times. The sequenced sample was memory CD4+ T cells from PBMCs. The sample's subset: CD45RA-negative fraction. This receptor was taken from a man aged 18-30 years in good health. Some clones in this sample may be carry-over from other donors' samples. The chain recombines TRBV5-8 with TRBJ2-7; D assignment may be TRBD1 or TRBD2 (6 bases each). CDR3 loop: CASTQPRGLEQYF. The CDR3 DNA sequence: TGTGCCAGCACCCAACCCCGGGGGCTCGAGCAGTACTTC. Full variable domain (outside the CDR3, taken from reference TRBV5-8 and TRBJ2-7): EAGVTQSPTHLIKTRGQQATLRCSPISGHTSVYWYQQALGLGLQFLLWYDEGEERNRGNFPPRFSGRQFPNYSSELNVNALELEDSALYLCASTQPRGLEQYFGPGTRLTVT.